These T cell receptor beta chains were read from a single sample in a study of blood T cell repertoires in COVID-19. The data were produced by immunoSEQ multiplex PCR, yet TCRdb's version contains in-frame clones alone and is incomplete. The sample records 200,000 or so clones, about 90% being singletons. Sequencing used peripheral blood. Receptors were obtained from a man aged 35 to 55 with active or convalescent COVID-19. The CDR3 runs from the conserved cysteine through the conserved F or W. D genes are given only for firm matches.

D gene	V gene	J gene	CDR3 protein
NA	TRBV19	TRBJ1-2	CASSIFGQAYGYTF
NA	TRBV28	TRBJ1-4	CASSFGGGGEKLFF
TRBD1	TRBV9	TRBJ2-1	CASSVGRDRNLNEQFF
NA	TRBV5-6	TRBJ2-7	CASSLAGDAYEQYF
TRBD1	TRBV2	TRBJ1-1	CASGAGTVLMNTEAFF
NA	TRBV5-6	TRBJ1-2	CASSLSGDGYTF
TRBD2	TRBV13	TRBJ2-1	CASSGRTSKMGYEQFF
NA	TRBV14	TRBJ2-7	CASSQEAGFSSYEQYF
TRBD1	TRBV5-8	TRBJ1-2	CASSQRDRGVYGYTF
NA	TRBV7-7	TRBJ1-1	CASSSVMGPVMNTEAFF
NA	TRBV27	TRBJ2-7	CASSLAGTASYEQYF
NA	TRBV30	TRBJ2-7	CAWTPSGRRYEQYF
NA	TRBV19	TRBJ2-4	CASMKRGAKNIQYF
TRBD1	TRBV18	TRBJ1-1	CASSGQANTEAFF
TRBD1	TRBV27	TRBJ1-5	CASSFLSGQGANQPQHF
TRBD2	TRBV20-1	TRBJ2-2	CSASSGIANTGELFF
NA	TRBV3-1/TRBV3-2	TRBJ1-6	CASSLGVGNSPLHF
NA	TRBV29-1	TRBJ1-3	CSATKTNRDTIYF
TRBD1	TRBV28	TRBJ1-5	CASSLLANRGSNQPQHF
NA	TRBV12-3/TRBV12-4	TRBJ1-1	CATSLLMNTEAFF
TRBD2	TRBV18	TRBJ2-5	CASSPLPGGTAQETQYF
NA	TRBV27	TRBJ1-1	CASSLGVLGGHTEAFF
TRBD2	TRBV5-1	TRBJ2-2	CASSPRTSGTNTGELFF
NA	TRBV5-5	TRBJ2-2	CASSRQLSNTGELFF
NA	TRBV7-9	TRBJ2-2	CASSLASRVLTGELFF
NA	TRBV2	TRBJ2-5	CAGHLRQETQYF
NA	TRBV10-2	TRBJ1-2	CASKPDSSSFYGYTF
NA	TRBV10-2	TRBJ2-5	CASSEGRRGKRSETQYF
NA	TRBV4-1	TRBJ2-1	CASSQDYRGRREQFF
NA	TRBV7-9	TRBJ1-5	CASSLAGWGQPQHF
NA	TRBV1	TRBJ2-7	CTSSHNGTSVGYEQYF
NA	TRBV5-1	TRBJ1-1	CASSFLRGENTEAFF
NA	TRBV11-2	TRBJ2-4	CASSLDPQGSRYF
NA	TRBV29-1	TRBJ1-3	CSVVGPRTSSGNTIYF
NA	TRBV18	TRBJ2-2	CASSPTVNTGELFF
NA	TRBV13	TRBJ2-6	CASSVRARGANVLTF
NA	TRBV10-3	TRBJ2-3	CAIRGRTDTQYF
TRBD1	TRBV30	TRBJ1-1	CAVGRGQPTLGTEAFF
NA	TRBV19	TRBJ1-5	CASLKTGGGNQPQHF
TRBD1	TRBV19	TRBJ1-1	CASATGGNTEAFF
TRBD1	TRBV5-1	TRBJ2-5	CASSLRQGRETQYF
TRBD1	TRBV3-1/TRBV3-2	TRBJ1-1	CASSYRGRGSNTEAFF
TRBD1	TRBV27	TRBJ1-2	CASSLGGGGYYGYTF
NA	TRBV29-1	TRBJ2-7	CSVGGRWSSYEQYF
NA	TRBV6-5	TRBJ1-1	CASSYSPGMNTEAFF
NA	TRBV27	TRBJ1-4	CASSLSPRGEKLFF
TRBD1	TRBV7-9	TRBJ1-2	CASSLGQGDGYTF
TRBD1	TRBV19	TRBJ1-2	CASSAWDREGYTF
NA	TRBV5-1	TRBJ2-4	CASSSDSALAKNIQYF
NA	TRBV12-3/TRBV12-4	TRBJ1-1	CASSGPVPEAFF
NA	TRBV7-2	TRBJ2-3	CASRSLRSGTDTQYF
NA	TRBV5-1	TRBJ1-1	CASSLGEVMAEAFF
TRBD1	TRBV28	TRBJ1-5	CASSFDNRGNQPQHF
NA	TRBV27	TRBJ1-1	CASSLGGAASGYTEAFF
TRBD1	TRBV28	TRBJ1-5	CASSPGQGGQPQHF
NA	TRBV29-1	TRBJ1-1	CSVVSQESVAFF